This T cell receptor beta chain was retrieved from a study of metastatic and nonmetastatic thyroid tumors. Study overall: A comparison of repertoires was made across blood and tumor or nodule tissue from malignant and benign thyroid patients. Findings and caveats of the study: Relative to benign nodules, malignant thyroid tumors were reportedly characterized by significantly elevated TCR beta diversity in blood and tumor.

No treatment had been given to any patient before thyroid surgery. This CDR3 is built from 12 residues. Germline CDR1 and CDR2: MGHRA and YSYEKL. Trimming removed 5 bases at V and 10 bases at J, with 12 bases between. This clone came up many times. The antigen is undetermined. Original processing methods: The study took CDR3 differences across clinicopathological groups and made a distant-metastasis classifier for papillary thyroid cancer from them. TCRdb reanalyzed the PCR reads with MiXCR. The V and J calls follow TCRdb's processing rather than the paper's. The table shows tens of thousands of clones, with less than 20% occurring only once.

This TCR was recovered from a female donor with papillary thyroid cancer or a benign thyroid nodule (not recorded which). Some clones in this sample may be carry-over from other donors' samples. The specimen was blood. The chain joins TRBV4-1 to TRBJ2-1; D uncertain. The CDR3, as DNA: TGCGCCAGCAGCGCCTCTAGTGTCGAGCAGTTCTTC. It is translated as CASSASSVEQFF.